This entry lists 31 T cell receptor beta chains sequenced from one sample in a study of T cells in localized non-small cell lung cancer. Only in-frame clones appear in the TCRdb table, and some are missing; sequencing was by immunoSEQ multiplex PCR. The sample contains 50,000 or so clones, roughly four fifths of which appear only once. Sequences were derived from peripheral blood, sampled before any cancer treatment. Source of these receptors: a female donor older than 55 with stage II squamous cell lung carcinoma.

As DNA, the CDR3 is TGTGCCAGCAGTGATCGGACATGGCAACAAGAGACCCAGTACTTC. Amino acid sequence: CASSDRTWQQETQYF. This sequence joins TRBV25-1 and TRBJ2-5; a possible D gene is TRBD1 (5 bases). The CDR3 is made up of 15 amino acids. Trimming pared 3 bases from V and 2 bases from J, leaving 13 bases between. CDR1 is MGHDK, CDR2 SYGVNS, per germline.

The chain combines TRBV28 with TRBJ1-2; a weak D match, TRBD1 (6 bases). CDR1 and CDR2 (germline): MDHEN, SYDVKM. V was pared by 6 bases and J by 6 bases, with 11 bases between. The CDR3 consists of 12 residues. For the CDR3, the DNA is TGTGCCAGCAGCGTAGGGGGTAATGGCTACACCTTC. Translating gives CASSVGGNGYTF.

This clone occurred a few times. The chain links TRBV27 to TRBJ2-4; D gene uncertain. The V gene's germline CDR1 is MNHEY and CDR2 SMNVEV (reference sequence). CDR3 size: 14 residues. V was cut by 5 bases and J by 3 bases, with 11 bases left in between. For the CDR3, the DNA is TGTGCCAGCAGTGAGAACAGAAACAAAAACATTCAGTACTTC. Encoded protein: CASSENRNKNIQYF.

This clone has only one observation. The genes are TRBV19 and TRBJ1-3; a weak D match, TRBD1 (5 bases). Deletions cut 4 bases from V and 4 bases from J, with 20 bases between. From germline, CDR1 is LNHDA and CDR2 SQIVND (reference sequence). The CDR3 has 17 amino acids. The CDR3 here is CASSNPRAGSSGNTIYF. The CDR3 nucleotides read TGTGCCAGTAGTAACCCGCGCGCAGGGTCTTCCGGAAACACCATATATTTT.

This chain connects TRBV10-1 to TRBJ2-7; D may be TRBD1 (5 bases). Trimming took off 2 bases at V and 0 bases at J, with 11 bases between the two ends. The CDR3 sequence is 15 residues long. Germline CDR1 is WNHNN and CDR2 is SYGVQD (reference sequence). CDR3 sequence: CASSETTVSSYEQYF. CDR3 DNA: TGCGCCAGCAGTGAGACGACAGTAAGCTCCTACGAGCAGTACTTC.

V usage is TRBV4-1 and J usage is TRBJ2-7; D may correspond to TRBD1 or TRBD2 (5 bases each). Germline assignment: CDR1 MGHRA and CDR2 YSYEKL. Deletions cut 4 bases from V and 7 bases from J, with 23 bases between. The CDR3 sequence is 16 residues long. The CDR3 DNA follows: TGCGCCAGCAGCCCCACCTGGGGACCCAGGGTTTCTGAGCAGTACTTC. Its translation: CASSPTWGPRVSEQYF.

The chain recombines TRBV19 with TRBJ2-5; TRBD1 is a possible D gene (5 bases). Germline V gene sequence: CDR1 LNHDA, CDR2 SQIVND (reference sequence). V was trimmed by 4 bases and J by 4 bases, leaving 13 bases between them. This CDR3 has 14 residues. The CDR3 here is CASSKGSVRETQYF. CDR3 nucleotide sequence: TGTGCCAGTAGTAAGGGGTCCGTTCGAGAGACCCAGTACTTC.

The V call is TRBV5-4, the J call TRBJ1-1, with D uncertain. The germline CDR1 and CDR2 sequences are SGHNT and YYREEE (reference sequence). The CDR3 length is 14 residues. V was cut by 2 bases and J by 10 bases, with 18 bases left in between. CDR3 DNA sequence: TGTGCCAGCAGCTTTGGGCAGCGGTCCCTTAGAGCTTTCTTT. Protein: CASSFGQRSLRAFF.

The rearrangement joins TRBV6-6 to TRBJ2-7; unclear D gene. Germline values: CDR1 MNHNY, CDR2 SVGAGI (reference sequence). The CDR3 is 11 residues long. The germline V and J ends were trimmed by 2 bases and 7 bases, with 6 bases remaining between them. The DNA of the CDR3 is TGTGCCAGCAGTTACGCTTGGGAGCAGTACTTC. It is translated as CASSYAWEQYF.

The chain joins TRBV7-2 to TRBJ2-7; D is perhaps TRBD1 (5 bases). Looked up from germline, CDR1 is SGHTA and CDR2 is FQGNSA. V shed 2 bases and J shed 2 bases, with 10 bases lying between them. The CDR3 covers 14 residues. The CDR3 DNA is TGTGCCAGCAGCTTAACCCCAGGGACCTACGAGCAGTACTTC. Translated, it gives CASSLTPGTYEQYF.

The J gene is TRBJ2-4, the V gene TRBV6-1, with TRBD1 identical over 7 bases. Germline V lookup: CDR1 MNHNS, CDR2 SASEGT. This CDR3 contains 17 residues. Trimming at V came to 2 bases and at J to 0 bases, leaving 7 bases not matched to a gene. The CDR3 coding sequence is TGTGCCAGCAGTGAAAGGGGGCCGAATTTAGCCAAAAACATTCAGTACTTC. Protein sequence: CASSERGPNLAKNIQYF.

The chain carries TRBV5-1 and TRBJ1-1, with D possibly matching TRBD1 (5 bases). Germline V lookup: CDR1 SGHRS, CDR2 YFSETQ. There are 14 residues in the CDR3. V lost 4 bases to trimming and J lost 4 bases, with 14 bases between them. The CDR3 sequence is CASSARWGSTEAFF. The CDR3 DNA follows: TGCGCCAGCAGCGCGCGCTGGGGGAGCACTGAAGCTTTCTTT.

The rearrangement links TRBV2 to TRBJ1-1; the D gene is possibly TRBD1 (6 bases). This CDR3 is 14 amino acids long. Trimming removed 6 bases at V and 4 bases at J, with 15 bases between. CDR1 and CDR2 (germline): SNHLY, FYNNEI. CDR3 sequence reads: CASSDQGLVTEAFF. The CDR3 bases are TGTGCCAGCAGCGACCAGGGGTTGGTCACTGAAGCTTTCTTT.

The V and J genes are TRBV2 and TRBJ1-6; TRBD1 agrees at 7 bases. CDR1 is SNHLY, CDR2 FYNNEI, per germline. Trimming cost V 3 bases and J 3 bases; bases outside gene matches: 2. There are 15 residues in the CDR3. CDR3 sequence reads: CASSERQGYNSPLHF. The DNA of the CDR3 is TGTGCCAGCAGTGAGAGACAGGGCTATAATTCACCCCTCCACTTT.

CDR3 sequence: CSATTEGRYTF. In nucleotides, the CDR3 is TGCAGTGCTACGACAGAGGGAAGGTACACCTTC. This chain links TRBV20-1 with TRBJ1-2; a possible D gene is TRBD1 (5 bases). Germline assignment: CDR1 DFQATT and CDR2 SNEGSKA (reference sequence). Trimming took off 4 bases at V and 11 bases at J, with 14 bases between the two ends. The length of the CDR3 is 11 residues.

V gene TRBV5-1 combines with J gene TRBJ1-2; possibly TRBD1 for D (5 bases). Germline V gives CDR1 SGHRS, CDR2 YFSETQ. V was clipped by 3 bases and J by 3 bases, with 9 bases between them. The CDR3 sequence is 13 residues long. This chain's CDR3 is CASSSGLDYGYTF. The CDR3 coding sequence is TGCGCCAGCAGCTCGGGACTAGACTATGGCTACACCTTC. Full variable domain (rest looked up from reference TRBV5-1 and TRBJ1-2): KAGVTQTPRYLIKTRGQQVTLSCSPISGHRSVSWYQQTPGQGLQFLFEYFSETQRNKGNFPGRFSGRQFSNSRSEMNVSTLELGDSALYLCASSSGLDYGYTFGSGTRLTVV.

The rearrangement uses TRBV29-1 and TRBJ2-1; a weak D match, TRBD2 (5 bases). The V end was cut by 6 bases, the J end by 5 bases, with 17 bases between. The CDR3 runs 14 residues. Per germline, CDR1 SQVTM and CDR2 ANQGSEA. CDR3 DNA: TGCAGCGTCCCGGCGGGCTATTTTGACAATGAGCAGTTCTTC. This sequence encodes CSVPAGYFDNEQFF.

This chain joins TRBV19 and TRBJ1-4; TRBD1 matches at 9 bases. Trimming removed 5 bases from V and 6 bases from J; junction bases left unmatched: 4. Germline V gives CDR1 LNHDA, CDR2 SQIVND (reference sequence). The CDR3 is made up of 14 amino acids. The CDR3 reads CASSFRQGDEKLFF. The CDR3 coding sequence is TGTGCCAGTAGTTTCAGACAGGGGGATGAAAAACTGTTTTTT. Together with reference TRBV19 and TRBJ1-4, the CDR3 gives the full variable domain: DGGITQSPKYLFRKEGQNVTLSCEQNLNHDAMYWYRQDPGQGLRLIYYSQIVNDFQKGDIAEGYSVSREKKESFPLTVTSAQKNPTAFYLCASSFRQGDEKLFFGSGTQLSVL.

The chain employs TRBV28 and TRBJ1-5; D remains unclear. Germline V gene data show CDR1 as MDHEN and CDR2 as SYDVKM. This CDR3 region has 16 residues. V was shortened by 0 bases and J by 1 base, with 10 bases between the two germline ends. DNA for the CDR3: TGTGCCAGCAGTTTATGGGGTCCGGGCAGCAATCAGCCCCAGCATTTT. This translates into CASSLWGPGSNQPQHF.

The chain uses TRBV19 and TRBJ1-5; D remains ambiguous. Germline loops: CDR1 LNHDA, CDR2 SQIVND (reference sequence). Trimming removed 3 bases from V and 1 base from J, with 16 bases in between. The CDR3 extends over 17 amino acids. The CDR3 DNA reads TGTGCCAGTAGTATGTCTCGTCCAGGCTTGAGCAATCAGCCCCAGCATTTT. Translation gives CASSMSRPGLSNQPQHF.

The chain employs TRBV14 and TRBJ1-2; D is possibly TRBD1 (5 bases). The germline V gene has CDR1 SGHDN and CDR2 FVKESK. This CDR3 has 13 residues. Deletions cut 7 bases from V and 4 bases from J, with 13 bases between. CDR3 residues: CASTPGQFYGYTF. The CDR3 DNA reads TGTGCCAGCACCCCCGGACAATTCTATGGCTACACCTTC. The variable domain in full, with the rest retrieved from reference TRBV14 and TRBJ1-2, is EAGVTQFPSHSVIEKGQTVTLRCDPISGHDNLYWYRRVMGKEIKFLLHFVKESKQDESGMPNNRFLAERTGGTYSTLKVQPAELEDSGVYFCASTPGQFYGYTFGSGTRLTVV.

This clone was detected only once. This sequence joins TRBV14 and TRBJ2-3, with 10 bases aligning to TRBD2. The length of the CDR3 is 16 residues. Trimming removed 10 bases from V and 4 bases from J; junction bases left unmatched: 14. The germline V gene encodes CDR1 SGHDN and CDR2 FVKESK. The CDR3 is CATQSPPAGGPDTQYF. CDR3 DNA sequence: TGTGCCACCCAATCCCCCCCAGCGGGGGGGCCAGATACGCAGTATTTT.

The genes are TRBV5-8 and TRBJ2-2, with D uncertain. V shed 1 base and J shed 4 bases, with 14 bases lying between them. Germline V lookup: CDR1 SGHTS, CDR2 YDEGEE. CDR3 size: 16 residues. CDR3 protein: CASSLLDGRGTGELFF. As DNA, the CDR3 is TGTGCCAGCAGCTTGTTAGACGGACGAGGCACCGGGGAGCTGTTTTTT.

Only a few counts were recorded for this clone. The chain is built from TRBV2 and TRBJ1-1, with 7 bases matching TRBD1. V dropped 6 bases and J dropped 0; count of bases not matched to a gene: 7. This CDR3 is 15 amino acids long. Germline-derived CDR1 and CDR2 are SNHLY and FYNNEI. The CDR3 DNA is TGTGCCAGCAGGGAGGACAGGAACTTGAACACTGAAGCTTTCTTT. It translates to CASREDRNLNTEAFF.

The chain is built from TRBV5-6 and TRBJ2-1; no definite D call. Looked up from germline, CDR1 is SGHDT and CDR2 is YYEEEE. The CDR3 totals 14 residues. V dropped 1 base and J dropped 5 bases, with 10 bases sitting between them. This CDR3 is CASSLPRTNNEQFF. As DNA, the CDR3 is TGTGCCAGCAGCTTGCCCCGAACCAACAATGAGCAGTTCTTC.

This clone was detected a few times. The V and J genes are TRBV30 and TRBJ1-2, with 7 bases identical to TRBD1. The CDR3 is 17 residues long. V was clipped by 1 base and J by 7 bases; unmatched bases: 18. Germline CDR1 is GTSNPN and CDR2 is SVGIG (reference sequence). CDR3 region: CAWSDHSRDRPLPGYTF. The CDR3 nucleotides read TGTGCCTGGAGTGACCACTCTCGGGACAGACCCCTCCCTGGCTACACCTTC.

DNA for the CDR3: TGTGCCAGTAGTTCGTCGGGAGGGGACCGATATGGCTACACCTTC. Amino acids: CASSSSGGDRYGYTF. This chain connects TRBV19 to TRBJ1-2; D may be TRBD1 (5 bases). In germline, CDR1 is LNHDA, CDR2 SQIVND (reference sequence). This CDR3 is built from 15 residues. With 5 bases removed from V and 5 bases from J, the gap between germline ends came to 18 bases.

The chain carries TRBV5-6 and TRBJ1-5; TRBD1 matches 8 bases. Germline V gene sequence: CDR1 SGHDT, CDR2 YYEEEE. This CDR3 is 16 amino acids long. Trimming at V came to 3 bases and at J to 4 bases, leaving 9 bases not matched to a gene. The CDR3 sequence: CASSSTDGQGNQPQHF. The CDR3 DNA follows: TGTGCCAGCAGCTCCACAGATGGACAGGGAAATCAGCCCCAGCATTTT.

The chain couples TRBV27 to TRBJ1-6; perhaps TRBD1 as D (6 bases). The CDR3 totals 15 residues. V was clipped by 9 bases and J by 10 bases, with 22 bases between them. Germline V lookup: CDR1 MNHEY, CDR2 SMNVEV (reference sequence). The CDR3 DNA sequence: TGTGCCAGGCAAGGGACAACCGGTATGGGGTCACCCCTCCACTTT. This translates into CARQGTTGMGSPLHF.

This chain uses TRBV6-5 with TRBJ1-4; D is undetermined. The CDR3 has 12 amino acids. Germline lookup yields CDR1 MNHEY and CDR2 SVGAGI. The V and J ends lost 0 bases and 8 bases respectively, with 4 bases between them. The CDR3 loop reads CASSYSGEKLFF. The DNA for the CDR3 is TGTGCCAGCAGTTACTCAGGGGAAAAACTGTTTTTT.

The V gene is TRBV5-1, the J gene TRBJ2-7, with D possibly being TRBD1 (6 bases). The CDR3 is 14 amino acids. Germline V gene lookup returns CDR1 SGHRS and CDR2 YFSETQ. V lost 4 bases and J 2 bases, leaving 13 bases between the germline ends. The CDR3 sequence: CASSRGDTTYEQYF. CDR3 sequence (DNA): TGCGCCAGCAGCCGAGGGGACACCACCTACGAGCAGTACTTC.